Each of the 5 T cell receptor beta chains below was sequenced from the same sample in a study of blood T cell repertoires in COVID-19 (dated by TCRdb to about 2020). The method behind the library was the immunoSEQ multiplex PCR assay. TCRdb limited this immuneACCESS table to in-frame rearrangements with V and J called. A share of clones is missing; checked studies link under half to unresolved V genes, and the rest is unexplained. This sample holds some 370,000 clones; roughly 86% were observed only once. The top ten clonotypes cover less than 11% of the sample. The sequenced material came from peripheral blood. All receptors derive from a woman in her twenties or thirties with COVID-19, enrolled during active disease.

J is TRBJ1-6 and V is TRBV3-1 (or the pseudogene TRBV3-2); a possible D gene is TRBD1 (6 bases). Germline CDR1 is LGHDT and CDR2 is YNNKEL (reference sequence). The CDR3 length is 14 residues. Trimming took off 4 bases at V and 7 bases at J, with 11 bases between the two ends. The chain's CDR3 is CASSRTDSNSPLHF. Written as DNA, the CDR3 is TGTGCCAGCAGCCGGACAGACTCCAATTCACCCCTCCACTTT.

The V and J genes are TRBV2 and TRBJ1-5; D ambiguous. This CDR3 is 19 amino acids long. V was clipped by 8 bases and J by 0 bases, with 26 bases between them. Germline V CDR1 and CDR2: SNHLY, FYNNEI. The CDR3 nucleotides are TGTGCCAGCTCCAAAGGAGGACCCGGAGTTCAGAATAGCAATCAGCCCCAGCATTTT. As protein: CASSKGGPGVQNSNQPQHF.

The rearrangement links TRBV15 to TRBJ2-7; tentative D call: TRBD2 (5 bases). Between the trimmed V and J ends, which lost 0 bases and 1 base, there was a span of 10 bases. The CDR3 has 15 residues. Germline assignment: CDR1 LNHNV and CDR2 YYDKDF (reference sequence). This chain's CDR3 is CATSRDSSGSYEQYF. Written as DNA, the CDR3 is TGTGCCACCAGCAGAGATTCCAGCGGTTCCTACGAGCAGTACTTC.

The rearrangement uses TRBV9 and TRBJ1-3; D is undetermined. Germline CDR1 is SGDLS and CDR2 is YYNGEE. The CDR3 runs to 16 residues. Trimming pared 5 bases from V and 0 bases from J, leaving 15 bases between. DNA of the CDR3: TGTGCCAGCAGTTGGCGCCCTGACATCTCTGGAAACACCATATATTTT. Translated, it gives CASSWRPDISGNTIYF.

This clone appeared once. The CDR3 nucleotides read TGTGCCAGCACCACAGGGGCCGCCGGGGAGCTGTTTTTT. Protein: CASTTGAAGELFF. The chain uses TRBV7-3 and TRBJ2-2; TRBD1 matches at 7 bases. Losses at the gene ends were 7 bases for V and 6 bases for J; bases not matched to a gene: 5. The germline V gene encodes CDR1 SGHTA and CDR2 FQGTGA. The CDR3 consists of 13 residues.